This T cell receptor beta chain is drawn from a study of blood T cell repertoires in COVID-19. Germline V gives CDR1 SGHNT, CDR2 YYREEE (reference sequence). The CDR3 consists of 16 residues. The ends lost 4 bases at V and 5 bases at J; junction bases unmatched: 14. Profiled with immunoSEQ multiplex PCR; TCRdb holds only in-frame clones, not every one. The profile shows 240,000 or so clones, about four fifths of them singletons. The sequence was obtained from an elderly woman with acute or convalescent COVID-19. The J gene is TRBJ1-1, the V gene TRBV5-4, with 7 bases matching TRBD1. The sample was peripheral blood. CDR3: CASSPPVNRGGTEAFF. In DNA form, the CDR3 reads TGTGCCAGCAGCCCACCTGTGAACAGGGGTGGGACTGAAGCTTTCTTT.